The 12 T cell receptor beta chains below all came from one sample that was sequenced in a study of CD8 T cells in ankylosing spondylitis. General study points: Ankylosing spondylitis blood seemed to carry a telltale TCR beta motif made of eight highly homologous variants.

Each CDR3 protein is one row after TCRdb ran MiXCR on the 5' RACE reads. The sample lists some 700,000 distinct CDR3 sequences, 15% to 20% seen once, with over 15% in the top ten. Their antigens remain unidentified. Specimen: blood, either unsorted or a sorted T cell fraction (not recorded which). The source of these receptors is a male donor with ankylosing spondylitis.

This chain uses TRBV7-9 with TRBJ2-5; D gene ambiguous. The CDR3 sequence is 16 residues long. Germline CDR1 SEHNR, CDR2 FQNEAQ (reference sequence). With 2 bases removed from V and 3 bases from J, the gap between germline ends came to 16 bases. The CDR3 nucleotides read TGTGCCAGCAGCTTATTTACACCGGCTCGGGAAGAGACCCAGTACTTC. Translation: CASSLFTPAREETQYF.

This clonotype appeared many times. The chain couples TRBV7-9 to TRBJ2-7; D possibly uses TRBD1 or TRBD2 (5 bases each). Germline CDR1 and CDR2: SEHNR and FQNEAQ (reference sequence). V gave up 1 base and J gave up 3 bases, with 7 bases separating them. The CDR3 extends over 13 amino acids. CDR3 in DNA: TGTGCCAGCAGCTTAGGGGACGGCTACGAGCAGTACTTC. It encodes CASSLGDGYEQYF. Looking up the rest from reference TRBV7-9 and TRBJ2-7 gives the full variable domain: DTGVSQNPRHKITKRGQNVTFRCDPISEHNRLYWYRQTLGQGPEFLTYFQNEAQLEKSRLLSDRFSAERPKGSFSTLEIQRTEQGDSAMYLCASSLGDGYEQYFGPGTRLTVT.

This clonotype was found a few times. The chain recombines TRBV11-2 with TRBJ2-7; D is perhaps TRBD1 or TRBD2 (5 bases each). The CDR3 spans 13 residues. Looked up from germline, CDR1 is SGHAT and CDR2 is FQNNGV. V was shortened by 6 bases and J by 3 bases, with 12 bases between the two germline ends. CDR3 in DNA: TGTGCCAGCAGTACCGGGACGAACTACGAGCAGTACTTC. Residues: CASSTGTNYEQYF.

This clonotype has only one observation. The V call is TRBV7-9, the J call TRBJ1-5; no reliable D call. CDR1 SEHNR and CDR2 FQNEAQ come from the germline V gene (reference sequence). The ends were cut back, 1 base at V and 4 bases at J, with 11 bases in the middle. This CDR3 is 15 amino acids long. The CDR3 sequence is CASSLGVGGNQPQHF. The CDR3 DNA reads TGTGCCAGCAGCTTAGGGGTGGGAGGTAATCAGCCCCAGCATTTT.

V and J are TRBV27 and TRBJ1-2, with 7 bases matching TRBD1. The CDR3 totals 14 residues. The germline gives CDR1 MNHEY, CDR2 SMNVEV (reference sequence). With V trimmed by 5 bases and J by 2 bases, 5 bases remained unmatched. The CDR3 nucleotides read TGTGCCAGCAGTGCCCTGGGACAGAACTATGGCTACACCTTC. Translation gives CASSALGQNYGYTF.

As to this clonotype: A much larger clone differs from this one at a single base, so this may be a read error. The chain employs TRBV24-1 and TRBJ2-7, with TRBD1 matching over 8 bases. Germline V gives CDR1 KGHDR, CDR2 SFDVKD. J gave up 2 bases and V 9 bases, and 2 bases lay outside the gene matches. This CDR3 is built from 12 residues. The CDR3 protein is CATGQGTYEQYF. CDR3 in DNA: TGTGCCACCGGACAGGGAACCTACGAGCAGTACTTC.

This clonotype was detected only a few times. CDR3 coding DNA: TGTGCCAGCAGTGATCGGGCAGATACGCAGTATTTT. It translates to CASSDRADTQYF. The chain recombines TRBV6-1 with TRBJ2-3; D gene uncertain. Trimming removed 3 bases at V and 4 bases at J, with 5 bases between. This CDR3 comprises 12 residues. Germline V gives CDR1 MNHNS, CDR2 SASEGT.

V is TRBV15 and J is TRBJ1-1, with TRBD1 as a possible D gene (5 bases). The CDR3 has 16 amino acids. Germline CDR1 LNHNV, CDR2 YYDKDF (reference sequence). Trimming removed 0 bases from V and 3 bases from J, with 14 bases in between. CDR3 residues: CATSRDRGSIDTEAFF. CDR3 in DNA: TGTGCCACCAGCAGAGATCGGGGCAGCATAGACACTGAAGCTTTCTTT.

This clonotype was counted a few times. V gene TRBV28 combines with J gene TRBJ2-3; 11 bases agree with TRBD1. The CDR3 is 16 residues long. CDR1 and CDR2 from the germline V gene are MDHEN and SYDVKM. V was clipped by 3 bases and J by 3 bases; unmatched bases: 5. The CDR3 here is CASSFGQGAMTDTQYF. The CDR3 DNA follows: TGTGCCAGCAGTTTCGGACAGGGGGCGATGACAGATACGCAGTATTTT.

This clonotype was seen at least ten times. The V gene is TRBV7-9, the J gene TRBJ1-6; possible D gene TRBD1, 6 bases. This CDR3 region has 15 residues. The germline gives CDR1 SEHNR, CDR2 FQNEAQ (reference sequence). Trimming stripped 7 bases from V and 0 bases from J, with 10 bases between. CDR3 sequence reads: CASMRGSSYNSPLHF. CDR3 nucleotides: TGTGCCAGCATGAGGGGGAGCTCCTATAATTCACCCCTCCACTTT.

This clonotype was counted between two and nine times. The rearrangement uses TRBV7-8 and TRBJ2-7; TRBD2 matches at 11 bases. The V gene's germline CDR1 is SGHVS and CDR2 FQNEAQ. The V and J ends lost 5 bases and 4 bases, in that order; junction bases with no gene match: 10. This CDR3 is 16 amino acids long. In DNA form, the CDR3 reads TGTGCCAGCAGCCCCTGGCCGACTAGCGGGAATTACGAGCAGTACTTC. This translates into CASSPWPTSGNYEQYF.

V usage is TRBV7-3 and J usage is TRBJ2-2; 14 nucleotides line up with TRBD2. This CDR3 is built from 17 residues. In germline, CDR1 is SGHTA, CDR2 FQGTGA. V was pared by 3 bases and J by 3 bases, with 3 bases of the junction left unmatched. For the CDR3, the DNA is TGTGCCAGCAGCTTGGGACTAGCGGGAGCACACACCGGGGAGCTGTTTTTT. Translating gives CASSLGLAGAHTGELFF.